The TCR beta chain under discussion was sequenced for a study of T cell repertoires in cytomegalovirus infection. This clonotype turned up a few times. Its antigen is not identified. TCRdb reanalysed the reads using MiXCR and keeps one entry per CDR3 protein. The profile shows some 920,000 distinct CDR3 sequences, around 32% of them singletons. This receptor was identified in a human donor in good health (CMV status not recorded). Some clones in this sample may be carry-over from other donors' samples. Sample: cultured CD8+ T cells from PBMCs, taken from culture after CMV antigen stimulation.

CDR3 nucleotides: TGTGCCAGCAGCAATACTTACGAGCAGTACGTC. This sequence encodes CASSNTYEQYV. V and J are TRBV6-2 or TRBV6-3 and TRBJ2-7; D unclear. Trimming stripped 6 bases from V and 4 bases from J, with 7 bases between. CDR1 is MNHEY, CDR2 SVGEGT, per germline. The CDR3 consists of 11 residues.